This record concerns one T cell receptor (beta chain) sequence. Sample treatment: over 15 received Ad26.COV2.S at low or high dose, single or two shots; roughly 5 received placebo; per-sample allocation not given. It was on day 63 after the first vaccine or placebo injection that samples were taken. This CDR3 contains 18 residues. Per germline, CDR1 SNHLY and CDR2 FYNNEI. Trimming cost V 5 bases and J 9 bases; bases outside gene matches: 14. This sample was taken from a study of Ad26.COV2.S vaccination and SARS-CoV-2 variants. Clones were sequenced by immunoSEQ multiplex PCR, and TCRdb holds only the in-frame ones, with some missing. The sample holds 300,000 to 500,000 clones, about nine tenths seen once.

The TCR was taken from a person aged 18 to 65 who received the Ad26.COV2.S COVID-19 vaccine or a placebo. Sequencing used peripheral blood, obtained in a trial of Ad26.COV2.S vaccine versus placebo. The chain links TRBV2 to TRBJ2-1; TRBD2 aligns across 15 bases. The DNA of the CDR3 is TGTGCCAGCAGTCGTAGCCGCGGACTAGCGGGGGGGCCAGGTGAGCAGTTCTTC. Amino acid sequence: CASSRSRGLAGGPGEQFF. Drawing the rest from reference TRBV2 and TRBJ2-1, the complete variable domain is EPEVTQTPSHQVTQMGQEVILRCVPISNHLYFYWYRQILGQKVEFLVSFYNNEISEKSEIFDDQFSVERPDGSNFTLKIRSTKLEDSAMYFCASSRSRGLAGGPGEQFFGPGTRLTVL.